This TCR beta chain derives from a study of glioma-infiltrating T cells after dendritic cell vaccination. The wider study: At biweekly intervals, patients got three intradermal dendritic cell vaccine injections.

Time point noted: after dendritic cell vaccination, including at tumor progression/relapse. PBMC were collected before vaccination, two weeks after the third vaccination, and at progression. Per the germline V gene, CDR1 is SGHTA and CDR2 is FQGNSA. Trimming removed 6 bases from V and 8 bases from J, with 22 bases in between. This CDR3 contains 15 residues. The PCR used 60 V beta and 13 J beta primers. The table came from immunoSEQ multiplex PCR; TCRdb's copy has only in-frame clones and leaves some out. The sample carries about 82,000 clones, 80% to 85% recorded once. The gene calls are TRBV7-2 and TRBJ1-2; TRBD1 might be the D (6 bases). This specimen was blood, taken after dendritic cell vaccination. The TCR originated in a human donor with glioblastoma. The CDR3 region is CASSPQGQAELGYTF. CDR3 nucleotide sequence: TGTGCCAGCAGTCCTCAGGGGCAAGCCGAGCTGGGCTACACCTTC.